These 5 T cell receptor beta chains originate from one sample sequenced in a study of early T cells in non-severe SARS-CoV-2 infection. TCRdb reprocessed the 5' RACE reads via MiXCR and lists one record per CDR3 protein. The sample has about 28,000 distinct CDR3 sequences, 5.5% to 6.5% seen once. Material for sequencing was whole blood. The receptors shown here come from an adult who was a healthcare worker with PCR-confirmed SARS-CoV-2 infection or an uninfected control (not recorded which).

CDR3 protein: CASSLRQGQGYIQYF. The CDR3 DNA is TGTGCCAGCAGCTTACGACAGGGCCAAGGGTACATTCAGTACTTC. The rearrangement joins TRBV5-5 to TRBJ2-4; 7 positions agree with TRBD1. CDR1 is SGHKS, CDR2 YYEKEE, per germline (reference sequence). There are 15 residues in the CDR3. V shed 2 bases, J shed 8 bases, and the junction held 10 bases outside the gene matches.

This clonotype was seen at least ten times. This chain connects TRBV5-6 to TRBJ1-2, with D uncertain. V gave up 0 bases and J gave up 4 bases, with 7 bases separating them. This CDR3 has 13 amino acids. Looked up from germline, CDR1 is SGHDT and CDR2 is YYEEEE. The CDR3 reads CASSLGQSYGYTF. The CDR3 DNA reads TGTGCCAGCAGCTTGGGGCAGTCCTATGGCTACACCTTC. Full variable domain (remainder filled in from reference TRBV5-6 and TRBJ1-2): DAGVTQSPTHLIKTRGQQVTLRCSPKSGHDTVSWYQQALGQGPQFIFQYYEEEERQRGNFPDRFSGHQFPNYSSELNVNALLLGDSALYLCASSLGQSYGYTFGSGTRLTVV.

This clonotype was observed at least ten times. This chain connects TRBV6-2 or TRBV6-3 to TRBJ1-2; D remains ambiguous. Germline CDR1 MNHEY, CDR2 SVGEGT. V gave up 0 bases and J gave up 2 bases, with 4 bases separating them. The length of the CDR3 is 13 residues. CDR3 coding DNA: TGTGCCAGCAGTTACTCGCGAAACTATGGCTACACCTTC. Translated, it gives CASSYSRNYGYTF.

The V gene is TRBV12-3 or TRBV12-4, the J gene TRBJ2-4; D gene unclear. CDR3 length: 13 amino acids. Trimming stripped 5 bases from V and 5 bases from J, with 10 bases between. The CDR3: CASSPDLENIQYF. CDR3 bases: TGTGCCAGCAGTCCCGACCTAGAAAACATTCAGTACTTC.

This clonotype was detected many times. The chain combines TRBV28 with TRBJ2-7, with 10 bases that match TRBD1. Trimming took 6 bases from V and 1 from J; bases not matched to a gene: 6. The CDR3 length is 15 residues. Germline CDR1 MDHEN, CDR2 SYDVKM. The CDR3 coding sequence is TGTGCCAGCAGCGTAACGGGACAGGGGTCCTACGAGCAGTACTTC. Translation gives CASSVTGQGSYEQYF.